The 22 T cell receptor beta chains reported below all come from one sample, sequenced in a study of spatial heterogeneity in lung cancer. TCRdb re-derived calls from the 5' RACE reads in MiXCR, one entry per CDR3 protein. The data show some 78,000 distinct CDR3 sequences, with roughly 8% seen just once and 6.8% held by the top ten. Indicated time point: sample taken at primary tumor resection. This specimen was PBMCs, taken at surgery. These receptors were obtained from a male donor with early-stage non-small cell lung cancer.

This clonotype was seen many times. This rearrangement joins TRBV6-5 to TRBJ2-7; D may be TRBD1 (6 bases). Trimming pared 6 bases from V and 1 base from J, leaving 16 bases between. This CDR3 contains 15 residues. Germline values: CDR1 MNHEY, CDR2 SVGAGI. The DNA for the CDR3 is TGTGCCAGCAGAAATTTCCGGGACATTTCCTACGAGCAGTACTTC. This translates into CASRNFRDISYEQYF.

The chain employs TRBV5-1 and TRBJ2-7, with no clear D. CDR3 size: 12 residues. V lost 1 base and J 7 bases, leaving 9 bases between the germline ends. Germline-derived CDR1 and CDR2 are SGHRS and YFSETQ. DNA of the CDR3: TGCGCCAGCAGCTTGCAAGTAGAGGAGCAGTACTTC. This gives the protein CASSLQVEEQYF.

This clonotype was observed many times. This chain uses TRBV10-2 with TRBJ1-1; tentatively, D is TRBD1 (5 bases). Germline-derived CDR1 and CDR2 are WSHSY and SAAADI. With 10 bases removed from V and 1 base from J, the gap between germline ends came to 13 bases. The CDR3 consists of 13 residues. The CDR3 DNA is TGCGCCATCGGGGGACGGCCGAACACTGAAGCTTTCTTT. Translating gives CAIGGRPNTEAFF.

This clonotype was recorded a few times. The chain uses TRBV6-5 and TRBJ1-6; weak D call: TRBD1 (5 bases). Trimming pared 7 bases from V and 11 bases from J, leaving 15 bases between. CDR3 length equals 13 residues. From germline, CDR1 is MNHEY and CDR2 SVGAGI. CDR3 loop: CASTPGEGTPLHF. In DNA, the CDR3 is TGTGCCAGCACACCGGGGGAAGGGACACCCCTCCACTTT.

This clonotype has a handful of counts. This CDR3 is CASSPGPNLYGYTF. In DNA form, the CDR3 reads TGTGCCAGCAGCCCCGGACCCAACCTCTATGGCTACACCTTC. The V call is TRBV7-8, the J call TRBJ1-2, with D unclear. The CDR3 sequence is 14 residues long. In germline, CDR1 is SGHVS, CDR2 FQNEAQ. Deletions cut 5 bases from V and 4 bases from J, with 14 bases between.

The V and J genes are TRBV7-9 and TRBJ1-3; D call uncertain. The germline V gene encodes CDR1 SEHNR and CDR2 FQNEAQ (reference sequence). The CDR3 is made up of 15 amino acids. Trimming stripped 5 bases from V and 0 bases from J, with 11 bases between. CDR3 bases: TGTGCCAGCAGCATTTCAGGCGGCTCTGGAAACACCATATATTTT. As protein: CASSISGGSGNTIYF.

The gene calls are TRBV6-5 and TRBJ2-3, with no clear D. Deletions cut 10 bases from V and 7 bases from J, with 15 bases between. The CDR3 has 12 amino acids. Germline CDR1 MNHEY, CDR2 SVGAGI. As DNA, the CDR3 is TGTGCCACCTCACCGGGCCTCAATACGCAGTATTTT. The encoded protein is CATSPGLNTQYF.

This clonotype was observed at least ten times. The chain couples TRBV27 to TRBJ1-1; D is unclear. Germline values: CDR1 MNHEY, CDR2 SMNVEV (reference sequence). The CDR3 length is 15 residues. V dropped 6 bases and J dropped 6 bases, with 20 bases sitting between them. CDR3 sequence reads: CASSLPPFSLSEAFF. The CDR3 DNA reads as TGTGCCAGCAGCCTCCCCCCCTTCAGTTTATCTGAAGCTTTCTTT.

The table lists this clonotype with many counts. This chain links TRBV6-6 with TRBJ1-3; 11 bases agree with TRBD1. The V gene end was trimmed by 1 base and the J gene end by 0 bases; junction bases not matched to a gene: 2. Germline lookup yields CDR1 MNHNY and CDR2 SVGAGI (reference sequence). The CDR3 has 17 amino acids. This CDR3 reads CASSYYGTGGSGNTIYF. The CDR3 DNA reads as TGTGCCAGCAGTTACTACGGGACAGGGGGCTCTGGAAACACCATATATTTT.

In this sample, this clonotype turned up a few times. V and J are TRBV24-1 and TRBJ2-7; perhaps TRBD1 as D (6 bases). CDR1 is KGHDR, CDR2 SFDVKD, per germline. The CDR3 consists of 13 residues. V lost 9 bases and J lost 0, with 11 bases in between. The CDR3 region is CATGTQSSYEQYF. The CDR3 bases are TGTGCCACCGGGACACAAAGCTCCTACGAGCAGTACTTC.

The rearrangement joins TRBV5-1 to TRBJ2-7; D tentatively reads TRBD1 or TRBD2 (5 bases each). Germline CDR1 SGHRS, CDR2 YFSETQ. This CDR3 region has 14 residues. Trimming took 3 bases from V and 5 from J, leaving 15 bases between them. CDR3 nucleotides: TGCGCCAGCAGCTCCTCAGGGAGCTCGGACGAGCAGTACTTC. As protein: CASSSSGSSDEQYF.

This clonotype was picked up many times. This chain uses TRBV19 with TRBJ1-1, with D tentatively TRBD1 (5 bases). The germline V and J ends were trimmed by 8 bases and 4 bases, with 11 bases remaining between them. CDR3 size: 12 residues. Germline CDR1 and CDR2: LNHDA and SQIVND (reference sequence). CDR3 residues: CASCPGTTEAFF. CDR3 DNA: TGTGCCAGTTGCCCGGGGACCACTGAAGCTTTCTTT.

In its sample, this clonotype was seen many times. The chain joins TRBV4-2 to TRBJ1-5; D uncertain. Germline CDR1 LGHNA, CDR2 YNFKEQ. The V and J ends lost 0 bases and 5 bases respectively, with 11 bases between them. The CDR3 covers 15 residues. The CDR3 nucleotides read TGTGCCAGCAGCCAAGAGTCAGATGGCCATCAGCCCCAGCATTTT. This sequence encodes CASSQESDGHQPQHF.

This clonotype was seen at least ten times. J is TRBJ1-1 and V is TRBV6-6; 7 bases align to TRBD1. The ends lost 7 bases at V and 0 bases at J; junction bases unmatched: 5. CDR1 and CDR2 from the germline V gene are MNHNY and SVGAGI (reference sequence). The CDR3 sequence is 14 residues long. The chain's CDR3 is CASNRRGLNTEAFF. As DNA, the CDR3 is TGTGCCAGCAATCGAAGGGGGCTGAACACTGAAGCTTTCTTT.

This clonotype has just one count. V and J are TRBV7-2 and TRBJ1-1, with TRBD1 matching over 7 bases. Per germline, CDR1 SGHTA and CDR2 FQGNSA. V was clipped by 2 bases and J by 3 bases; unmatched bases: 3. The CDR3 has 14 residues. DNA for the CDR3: TGTGCCAGCAGCTTATGGCAGGGGGACACTGAAGCTTTCTTT. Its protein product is CASSLWQGDTEAFF.

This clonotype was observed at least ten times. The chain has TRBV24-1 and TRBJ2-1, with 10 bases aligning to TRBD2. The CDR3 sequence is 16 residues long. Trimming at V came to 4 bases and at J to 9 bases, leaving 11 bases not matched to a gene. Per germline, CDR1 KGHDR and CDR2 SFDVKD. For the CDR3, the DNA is TGTGCCACCAGTGACTCCGGGCTAGCGGGAGATAGTGAGCAGTTCTTC. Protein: CATSDSGLAGDSEQFF.

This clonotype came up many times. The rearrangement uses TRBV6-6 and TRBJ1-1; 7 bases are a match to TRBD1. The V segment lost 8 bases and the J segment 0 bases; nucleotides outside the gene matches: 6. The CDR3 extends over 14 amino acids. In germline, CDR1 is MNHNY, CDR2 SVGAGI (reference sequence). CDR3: CASQSRGMNTEAFF. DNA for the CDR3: TGTGCCAGCCAATCCAGGGGGATGAACACTGAAGCTTTCTTT.

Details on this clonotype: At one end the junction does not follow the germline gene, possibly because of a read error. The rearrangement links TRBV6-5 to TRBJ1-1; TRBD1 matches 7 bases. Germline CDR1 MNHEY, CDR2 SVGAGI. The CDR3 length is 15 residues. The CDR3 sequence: CASSYSPGGDTEAFF. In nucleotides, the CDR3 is TGTGCCAGTAGTTACTCGCCAGGGGGAGACACTGAAGCTTTCTTT.

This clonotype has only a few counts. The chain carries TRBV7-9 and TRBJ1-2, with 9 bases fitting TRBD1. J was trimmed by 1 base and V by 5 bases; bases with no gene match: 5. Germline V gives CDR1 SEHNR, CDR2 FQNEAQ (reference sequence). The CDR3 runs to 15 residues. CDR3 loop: CASSPGQGHNYGYTF. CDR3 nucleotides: TGTGCCAGCAGCCCGGGACAGGGACATAACTATGGCTACACCTTC.

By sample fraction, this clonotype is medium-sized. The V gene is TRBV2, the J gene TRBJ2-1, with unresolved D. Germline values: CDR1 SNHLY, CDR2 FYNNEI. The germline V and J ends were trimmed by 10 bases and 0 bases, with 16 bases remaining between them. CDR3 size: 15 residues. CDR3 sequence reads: CATRKPASSYNEQFF. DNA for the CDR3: TGTGCCACCCGAAAGCCGGCCAGCTCCTACAATGAGCAGTTCTTC.

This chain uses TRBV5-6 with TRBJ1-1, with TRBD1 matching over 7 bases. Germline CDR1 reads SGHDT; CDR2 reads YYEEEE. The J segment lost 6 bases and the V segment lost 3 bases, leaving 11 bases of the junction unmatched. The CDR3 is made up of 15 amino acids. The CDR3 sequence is CASSSVSGGRPEAFF. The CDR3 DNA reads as TGTGCCAGCAGCTCAGTCTCAGGGGGAAGGCCTGAAGCTTTCTTT.

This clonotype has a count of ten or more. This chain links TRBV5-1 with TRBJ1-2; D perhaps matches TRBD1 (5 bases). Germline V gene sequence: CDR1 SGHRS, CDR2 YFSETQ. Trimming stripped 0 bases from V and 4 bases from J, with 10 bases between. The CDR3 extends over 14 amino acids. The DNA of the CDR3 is TGCGCCAGCAGCTTGGCCGACAGTTCCTATGGCTACACCTTC. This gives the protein CASSLADSSYGYTF.